The 8 T cell receptor beta chains in this list originate from one sample, sequenced in a study of cytomegalovirus exposure and HLA in healthy donors. The PCR ran on 60 Vbeta and 13 Jbeta primers. Repertoires were generated with immunoSEQ multiplex PCR, while TCRdb's copy carries only in-frame clones and drops some. The sample holds roughly 86,000 clones, 77% seen once. Sample: PBMCs. The receptor set was obtained from a man over 45 in good health and CMV-seropositive.

The sample holds a few counts of this clone. The chain recombines TRBV18 with TRBJ2-3; 15 nucleotides align to TRBD2. This CDR3 region has 16 residues. CDR1 and CDR2 (germline): KGHSH, LQKENI. The trim removed 2 bases at V and 8 bases at J, leaving 5 bases unmatched. CDR3 region: CASSPAGLAGGFTQYF. The CDR3 DNA reads as TGTGCCAGCTCACCAGCGGGACTAGCGGGGGGCTTTACGCAGTATTTT.

The chain couples TRBV2 to TRBJ2-2, with 7 bases that match TRBD1. V lost 7 bases to trimming and J lost 4 bases; unmatched junction nucleotides: 0. Germline values: CDR1 SNHLY, CDR2 FYNNEI. CDR3 length: 12 residues. In nucleotides, the CDR3 is TGTGCCAGCACAGGGGGCACCGGGGAGCTGTTTTTT. Translating it yields CASTGGTGELFF.

The V call is TRBV19, the J call TRBJ2-2; 11 nucleotides line up with TRBD1. Germline V gene sequence: CDR1 LNHDA, CDR2 SQIVND (reference sequence). The CDR3 is 16 residues long. V shed 5 bases and J 3 bases; nucleotides not matched to a gene: 5. CDR3 residues: CASSVRDRGYTGELFF. The DNA for the CDR3 is TGTGCCAGTAGTGTCCGGGACAGGGGGTACACCGGGGAGCTGTTTTTT.

This clone was counted once. The J gene is TRBJ1-2, the V gene TRBV2; no definite D call. V was shortened by 7 bases and J by 0 bases, with 6 bases between the two germline ends. Looked up from germline, CDR1 is SNHLY and CDR2 is FYNNEI. The CDR3 is 12 residues long. The CDR3 sequence: CASTQANYGYTF. DNA for the CDR3: TGTGCCAGCACGCAGGCTAACTATGGCTACACCTTC.

The chain uses TRBV19 and TRBJ2-2; D is undetermined. Germline V lookup: CDR1 LNHDA, CDR2 SQIVND (reference sequence). V gave up 3 bases and J gave up 4 bases, with 9 bases separating them. CDR3 size: 14 residues. CDR3 coding DNA: TGTGCCAGTAGTATTACCCAGTCCACCGGGGAGCTGTTTTTT. Its protein product is CASSITQSTGELFF.

This chain links TRBV6-6 with TRBJ1-2, with 7 bases matching TRBD1. V lost 2 bases, J lost 0 bases, and 3 bases stayed unmatched. This CDR3 spans 15 amino acids. The germline V gene encodes CDR1 MNHNY and CDR2 SVGAGI (reference sequence). The CDR3 bases are TGTGCCAGCAGTTACGGCAGGGGGACTAACTATGGCTACACCTTC. This gives the protein CASSYGRGTNYGYTF.

There are a few counts of this clone. V and J are TRBV4-3 and TRBJ1-5, with 8 bases matching TRBD1. Germline CDR1 and CDR2: LGHNA and YSLEER. Trimming removed 2 bases from V and 5 bases from J; junction bases left unmatched: 8. The CDR3 covers 16 residues. This CDR3 reads CASSQTLQGEYQPQHF. CDR3 nucleotide sequence: TGCGCCAGCAGCCAAACATTACAGGGGGAGTATCAGCCCCAGCATTTT.

The gene calls are TRBV7-3 and TRBJ2-1; 7 bases are a match to TRBD2. The V gene's germline CDR1 is SGHTA and CDR2 FQGTGA. The ends lost 4 bases at V and 9 bases at J; junction bases unmatched: 6. CDR3 length: 13 residues. In nucleotides, the CDR3 is TGTGCCAGCAGCTCCCAGACTAGCAGTGAGCAGTTCTTC. As protein: CASSSQTSSEQFF.